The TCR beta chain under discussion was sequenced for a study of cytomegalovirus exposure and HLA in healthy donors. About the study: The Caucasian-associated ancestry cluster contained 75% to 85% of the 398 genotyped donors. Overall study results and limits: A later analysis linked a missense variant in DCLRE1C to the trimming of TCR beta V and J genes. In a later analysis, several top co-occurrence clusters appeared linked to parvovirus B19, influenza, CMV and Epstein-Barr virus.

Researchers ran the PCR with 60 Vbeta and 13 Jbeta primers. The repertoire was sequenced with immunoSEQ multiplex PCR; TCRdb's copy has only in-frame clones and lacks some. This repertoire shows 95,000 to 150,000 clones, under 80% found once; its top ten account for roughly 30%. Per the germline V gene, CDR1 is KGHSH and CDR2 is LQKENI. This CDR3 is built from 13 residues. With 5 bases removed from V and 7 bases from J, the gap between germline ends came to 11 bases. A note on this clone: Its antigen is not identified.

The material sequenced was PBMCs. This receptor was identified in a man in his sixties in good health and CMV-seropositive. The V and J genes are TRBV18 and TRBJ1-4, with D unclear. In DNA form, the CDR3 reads TGTGCCAGCTCAGTCTCAGCGGCTGAAAAACTGTTTTTT. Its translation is CASSVSAAEKLFF.